The entry below describes one TCR beta chain. A much more abundant neighbour one base away suggests this may be a read error. The CDR3 runs 13 residues. Germline V lookup: CDR1 MNHEY, CDR2 SVGAGI. The data belong to a study of blood T cell repertoires in COVID-19. As for the study in general: The United States, Italy and Spain were the sources of the acute and convalescent COVID-19 samples.

In the original processing: Amplification with reference gene primers provided the estimates of nucleated cell counts. Clones were read by immunoSEQ multiplex PCR, and TCRdb kept only the in-frame ones, dropping some. D and trimming were read from the DNA, whereas the V and J calls and clone size are those reported in that table. There are about 56,000 clones in the sample; roughly 90% occur only once, and around 18% lies in the top ten. The rearrangement joins TRBV6-5 to TRBJ1-5; unclear D gene. The sequenced sample consisted of peripheral blood. This TCR was sampled from a human donor in a cohort sampled during active COVID-19. Here the CDR3 reads CARSYSPDQPQHF. The CDR3 DNA reads TGTGCCCGCAGTTACTCCCCGGATCAGCCCCAGCATTTT.